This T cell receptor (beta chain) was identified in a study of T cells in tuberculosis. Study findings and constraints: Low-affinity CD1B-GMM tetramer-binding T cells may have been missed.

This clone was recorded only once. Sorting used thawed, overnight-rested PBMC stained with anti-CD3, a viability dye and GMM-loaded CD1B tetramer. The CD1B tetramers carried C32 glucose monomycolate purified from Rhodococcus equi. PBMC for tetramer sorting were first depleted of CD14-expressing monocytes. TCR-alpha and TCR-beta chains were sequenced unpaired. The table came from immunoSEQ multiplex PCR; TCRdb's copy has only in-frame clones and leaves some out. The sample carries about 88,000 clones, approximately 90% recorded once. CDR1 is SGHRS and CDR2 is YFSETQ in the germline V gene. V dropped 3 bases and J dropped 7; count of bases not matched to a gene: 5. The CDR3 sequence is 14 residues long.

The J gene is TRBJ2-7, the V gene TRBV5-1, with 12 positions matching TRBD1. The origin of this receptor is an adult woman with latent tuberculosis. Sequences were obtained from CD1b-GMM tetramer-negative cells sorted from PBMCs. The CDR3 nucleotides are TGCGCCAGCAGCTCAGGGACAGGGGGCTATGAGCAGTACGTC. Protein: CASSSGTGGYEQYV.